The clone carrying this T cell receptor beta chain was recorded many times. The antigen remains undetermined. Not a single patient had been given any form of treatment at any point before undergoing thyroid surgery. As originally analysed: What underpinned the distant-metastasis classifier for papillary thyroid cancer was the set of CDR3 differences across clinicopathological groups. TCRdb reassembled clones from the PCR reads with MiXCR. The V and J calls come from TCRdb's annotation, not from the publication. The repertoire includes under 95,000 clones, roughly 13% of them detected once, and 11% sits in the top ten. This sample is drawn from a study of metastatic and nonmetastatic thyroid tumors. Across the whole study: It was across blood and tumor or nodule tissue from malignant and benign thyroid patients that repertoires were compared.

Germline V gene data show CDR1 as SGHTA and CDR2 as FQGNSA. V was cut by 4 bases and J by 4 bases, with 20 bases left in between. The CDR3 consists of 17 residues. Overall study results and limits: The reported finding was significantly higher TCR beta diversity in malignant thyroid tumors relative to benign nodules, in blood and tumor.

This clonotype was obtained from a female donor with papillary thyroid cancer or a benign thyroid nodule (not recorded which). Some clones in this sample may be carry-over from other donors' samples. Sequenced material: blood. This chain links TRBV7-2 with TRBJ1-3; a possible D gene is TRBD1 (5 bases). CDR3 nucleotide sequence: TGTGCCAGCAGCTCAAAACCGTGGGGCAGGGCCGGAAACACCATATATTTT. This codes for CASSSKPWGRAGNTIYF.